The following is a T cell receptor beta chain sequence with its context. Its antigen is not known. The data are from a study of shared clonotypes between healthy human individuals. Notes on the study in general: Few donors restricted represented genetic and exposure-history diversity. Rarefaction gave evidence that sorted-subset sequencing remained incomplete despite large depth.

Assay used: immunoSEQ multiplex PCR; TCRdb lists only in-frame clones, some missing. The sample contains a few million clones, just over 90% of which appear only once. CDR1 and CDR2 from the germline V gene are SGHTS and YDEGEE. The CDR3 is made up of 17 amino acids. Germline trimming cut 0 bases from V and 8 bases from J; bases unmatched to any gene: 12. This clonotype originated in a man aged 18 to 35 in good health. Some clones in this sample may be carry-over from other donors' samples. Sequencing was carried out using naive CD4+ T cells from PBMCs. Specified subset: CD45RA+ positively selected. The chain carries TRBV5-8 and TRBJ2-1; 9 bases line up with TRBD2. CDR3 DNA sequence: TGTGCCAGCAGCTTGGATCGTCGCGGGAGGGGGTCATATGAGCAGTTCTTC. This encodes CASSLDRRGRGSYEQFF.